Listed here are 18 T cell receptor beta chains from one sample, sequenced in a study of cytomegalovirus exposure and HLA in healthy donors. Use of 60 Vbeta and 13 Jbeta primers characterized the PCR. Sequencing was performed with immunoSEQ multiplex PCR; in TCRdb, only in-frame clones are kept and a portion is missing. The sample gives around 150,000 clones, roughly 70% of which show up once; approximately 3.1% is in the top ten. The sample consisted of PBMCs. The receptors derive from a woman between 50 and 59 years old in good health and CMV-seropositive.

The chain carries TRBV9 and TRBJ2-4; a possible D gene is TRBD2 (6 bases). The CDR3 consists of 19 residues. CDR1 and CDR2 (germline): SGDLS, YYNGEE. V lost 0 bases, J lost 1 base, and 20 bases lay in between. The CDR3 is CASSVEGWAGNMAKNIQYF. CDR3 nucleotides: TGTGCCAGCAGCGTAGAAGGGTGGGCGGGGAATATGGCCAAAAACATTCAGTACTTC. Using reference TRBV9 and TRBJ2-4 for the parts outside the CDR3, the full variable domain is DSGVTQTPKHLITATGQRVTLRCSPRSGDLSVYWYQQSLDQGLQFLIQYYNGEERAKGNILERFSAQQFPDLHSELNLSSLELGDSALYFCASSVEGWAGNMAKNIQYFGAGTRLSVL.

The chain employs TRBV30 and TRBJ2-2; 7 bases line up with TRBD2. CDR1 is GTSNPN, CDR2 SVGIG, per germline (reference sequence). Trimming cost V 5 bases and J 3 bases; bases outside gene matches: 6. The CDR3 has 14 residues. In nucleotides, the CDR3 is TGTGCCTGGGACCCTAGCGGATACACCGGGGAGCTGTTTTTT. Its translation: CAWDPSGYTGELFF. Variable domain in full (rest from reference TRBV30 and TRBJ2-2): SQTIHQWPATLVQPVGSPLSLECTVEGTSNPNLYWYRQAAGRGLQLLFYSVGIGQISSEVPQNLSASRPQDRQFILSSKKLLLSDSGFYLCAWDPSGYTGELFFGEGSRLTVL.

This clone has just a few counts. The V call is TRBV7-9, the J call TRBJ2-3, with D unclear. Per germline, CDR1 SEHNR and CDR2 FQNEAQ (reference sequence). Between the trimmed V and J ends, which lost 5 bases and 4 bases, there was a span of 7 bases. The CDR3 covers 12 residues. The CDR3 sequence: CASSRVADTQYF. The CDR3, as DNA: TGTGCCAGCAGCCGAGTCGCAGATACGCAGTATTTT. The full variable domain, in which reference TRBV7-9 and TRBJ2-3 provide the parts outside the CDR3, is DTGVSQNPRHKITKRGQNVTFRCDPISEHNRLYWYRQTLGQGPEFLTYFQNEAQLEKSRLLSDRFSAERPKGSFSTLEIQRTEQGDSAMYLCASSRVADTQYFGPGTRLTVL.

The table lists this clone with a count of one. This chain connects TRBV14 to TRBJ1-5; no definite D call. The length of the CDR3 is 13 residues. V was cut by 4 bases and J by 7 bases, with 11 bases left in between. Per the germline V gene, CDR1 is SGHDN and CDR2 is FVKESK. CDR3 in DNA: TGTGCCAGCAGCCCCGGGGATGAACAGCCCCAGCATTTT. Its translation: CASSPGDEQPQHF.

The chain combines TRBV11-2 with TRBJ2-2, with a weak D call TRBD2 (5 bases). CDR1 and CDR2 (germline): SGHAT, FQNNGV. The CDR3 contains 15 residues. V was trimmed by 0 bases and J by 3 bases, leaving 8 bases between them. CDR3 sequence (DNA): TGTGCCAGCAGCTTAGACGGGGTTTACACCGGGGAGCTGTTTTTT. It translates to CASSLDGVYTGELFF.

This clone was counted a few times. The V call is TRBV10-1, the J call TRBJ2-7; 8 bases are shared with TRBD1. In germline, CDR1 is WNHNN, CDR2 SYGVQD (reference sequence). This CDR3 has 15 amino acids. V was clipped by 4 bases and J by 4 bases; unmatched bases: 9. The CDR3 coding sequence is TGCGCCAGCAGTGGGGGGACAGGACTCGGGTACGAGCAGTACTTC. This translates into CASSGGTGLGYEQYF.

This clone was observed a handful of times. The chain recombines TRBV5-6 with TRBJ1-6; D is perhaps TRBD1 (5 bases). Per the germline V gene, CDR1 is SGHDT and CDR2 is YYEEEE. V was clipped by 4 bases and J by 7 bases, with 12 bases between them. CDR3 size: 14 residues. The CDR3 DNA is TGTGCCAGCAGCCTGGACTGGGGCAATTCACCCCTCCACTTT. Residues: CASSLDWGNSPLHF.

In nucleotides, the CDR3 is TGTGCCAGCAGCCCCCAAGGGTGGGACAGGGAAAAACTGTTTTTT. This sequence encodes CASSPQGWDREKLFF. The chain is built from TRBV9 and TRBJ1-4; 8 bases fit TRBD1. The CDR3 length is 15 residues. V gave up 4 bases and J gave up 8 bases; unmatched junction bases: 10. The germline CDR1 and CDR2 sequences are SGDLS and YYNGEE.

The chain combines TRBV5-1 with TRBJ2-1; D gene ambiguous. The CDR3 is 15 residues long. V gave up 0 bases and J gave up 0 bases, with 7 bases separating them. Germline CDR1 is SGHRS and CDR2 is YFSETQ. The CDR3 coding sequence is TGCGCCAGCAGCTTGGAGACGGGCTCCTACAATGAGCAGTTCTTC. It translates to CASSLETGSYNEQFF.

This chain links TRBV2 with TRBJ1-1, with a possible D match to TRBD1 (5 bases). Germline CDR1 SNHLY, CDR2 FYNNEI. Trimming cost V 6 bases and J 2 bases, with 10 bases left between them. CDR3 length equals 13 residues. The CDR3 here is CASRVRENTEAFF. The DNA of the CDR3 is TGTGCCAGCAGGGTCAGGGAAAACACTGAAGCTTTCTTT.

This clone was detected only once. The CDR3 protein is CASTELHTEAFF. CDR3 DNA sequence: TGTGCCAGCACTGAGCTACACACTGAAGCTTTCTTT. This rearrangement joins TRBV11-1 to TRBJ1-1; unclear D gene. Trimming cost V 7 bases and J 3 bases, with 9 bases left between them. This CDR3 region has 12 residues. Germline CDR1 is SGHAT and CDR2 is FQDESV (reference sequence).

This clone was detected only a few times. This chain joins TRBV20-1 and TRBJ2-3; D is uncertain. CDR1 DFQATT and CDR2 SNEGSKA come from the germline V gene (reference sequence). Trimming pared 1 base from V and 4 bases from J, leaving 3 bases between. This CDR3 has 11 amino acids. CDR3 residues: CSARVADTQYF. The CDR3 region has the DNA TGCAGTGCTAGAGTCGCAGATACGCAGTATTTT.

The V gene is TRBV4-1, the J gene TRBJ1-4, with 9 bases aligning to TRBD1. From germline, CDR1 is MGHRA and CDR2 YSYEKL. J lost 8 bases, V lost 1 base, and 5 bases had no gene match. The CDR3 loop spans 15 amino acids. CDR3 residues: CASSQALGQGEKLFF. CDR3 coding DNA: TGCGCCAGCAGCCAAGCTTTAGGACAGGGGGAAAAACTGTTTTTT.

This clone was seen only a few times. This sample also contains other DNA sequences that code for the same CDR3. The CDR3 DNA sequence: TGTGCCAGCAGACTAGCTGGCACCGGGGAGCTGTTTTTT. Protein: CASRLAGTGELFF. The rearrangement joins TRBV27 to TRBJ2-2; TRBD2 is a possible D gene (6 bases). CDR1 and CDR2 from the germline V gene are MNHEY and SMNVEV (reference sequence). The V gene lost 6 bases and the J gene lost 4 bases, with 9 bases spanning the gap. The CDR3 extends over 13 amino acids.

CDR3 loop: CASSQDAGTEAFF. CDR3 nucleotides: TGTGCCAGCTCCCAGGACGCGGGCACTGAAGCTTTCTTT. The gene calls are TRBV18 and TRBJ1-1; the D is unclear. The CDR3 contains 13 residues. Trimming took off 6 bases at V and 4 bases at J, with 12 bases between the two ends. Per germline, CDR1 KGHSH and CDR2 LQKENI.

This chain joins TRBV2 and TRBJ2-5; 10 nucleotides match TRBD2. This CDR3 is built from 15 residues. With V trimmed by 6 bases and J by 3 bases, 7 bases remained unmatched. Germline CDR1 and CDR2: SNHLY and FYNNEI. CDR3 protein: CASSPLAGVEETQYF. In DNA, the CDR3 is TGTGCCAGCAGCCCCCTAGCGGGGGTCGAAGAGACCCAGTACTTC.

DNA of the CDR3: TGCGCCAGCAGCCAAGGACCCCTAGCGGTGGAGGCAGATACGCAGTATTTT. This translates into CASSQGPLAVEADTQYF. V gene TRBV4-1 combines with J gene TRBJ2-3; 7 bases are a match to TRBD2. J gave up 4 bases and V 1 base, and 11 bases lay outside the gene matches. The CDR3 contains 17 residues. Germline lookup yields CDR1 MGHRA and CDR2 YSYEKL.

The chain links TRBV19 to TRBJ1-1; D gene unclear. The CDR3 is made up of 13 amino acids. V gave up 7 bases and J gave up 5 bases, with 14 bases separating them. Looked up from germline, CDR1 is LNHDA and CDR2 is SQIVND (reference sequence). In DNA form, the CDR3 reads TGTGCCAGTAAAGCGATAACATGGACTGAAGCTTTCTTT. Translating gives CASKAITWTEAFF. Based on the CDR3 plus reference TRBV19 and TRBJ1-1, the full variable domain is DGGITQSPKYLFRKEGQNVTLSCEQNLNHDAMYWYRQDPGQGLRLIYYSQIVNDFQKGDIAEGYSVSREKKESFPLTVTSAQKNPTAFYLCASKAITWTEAFFGQGTRLTVV.